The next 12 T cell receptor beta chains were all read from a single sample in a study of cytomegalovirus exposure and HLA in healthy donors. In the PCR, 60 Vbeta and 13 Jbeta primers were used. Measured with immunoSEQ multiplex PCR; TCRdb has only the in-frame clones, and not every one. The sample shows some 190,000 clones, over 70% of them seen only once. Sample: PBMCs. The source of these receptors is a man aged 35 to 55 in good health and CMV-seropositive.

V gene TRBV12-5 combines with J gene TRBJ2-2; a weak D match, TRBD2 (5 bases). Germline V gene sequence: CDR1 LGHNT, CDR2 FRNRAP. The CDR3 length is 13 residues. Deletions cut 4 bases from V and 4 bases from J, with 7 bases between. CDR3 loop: CASGSGLTGELFF. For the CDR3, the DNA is TGTGCTAGTGGTTCCGGACTCACCGGGGAGCTGTTTTTT.

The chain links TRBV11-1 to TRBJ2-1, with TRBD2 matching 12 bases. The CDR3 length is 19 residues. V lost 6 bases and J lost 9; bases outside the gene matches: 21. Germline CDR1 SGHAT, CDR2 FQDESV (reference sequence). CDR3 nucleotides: TGTGCCAGCAGTCCCGCCGGGCTAGCGGGAGGGCACAGCTACGGTGAGCAGTTCTTC. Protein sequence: CASSPAGLAGGHSYGEQFF.

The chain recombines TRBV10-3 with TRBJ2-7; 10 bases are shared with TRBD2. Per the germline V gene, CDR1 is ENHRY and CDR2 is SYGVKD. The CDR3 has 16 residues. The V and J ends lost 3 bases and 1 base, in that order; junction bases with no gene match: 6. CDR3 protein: CAISDPRLAGSYEQYF. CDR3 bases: TGTGCCATCAGTGACCCCAGACTAGCGGGTTCCTACGAGCAGTACTTC.

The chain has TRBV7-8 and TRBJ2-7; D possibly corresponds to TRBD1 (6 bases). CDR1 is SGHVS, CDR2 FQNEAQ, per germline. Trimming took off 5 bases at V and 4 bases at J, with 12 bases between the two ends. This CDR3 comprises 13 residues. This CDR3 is CASSPGTLYEQYF. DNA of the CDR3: TGTGCCAGCAGCCCAGGGACACTGTACGAGCAGTACTTC.

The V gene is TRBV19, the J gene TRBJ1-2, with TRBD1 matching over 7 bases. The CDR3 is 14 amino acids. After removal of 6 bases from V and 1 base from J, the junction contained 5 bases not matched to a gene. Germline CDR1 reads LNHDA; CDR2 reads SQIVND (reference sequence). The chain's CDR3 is CASRKTGYNYGYTF. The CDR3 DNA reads TGTGCCAGTAGAAAGACAGGGTATAACTATGGCTACACCTTC.

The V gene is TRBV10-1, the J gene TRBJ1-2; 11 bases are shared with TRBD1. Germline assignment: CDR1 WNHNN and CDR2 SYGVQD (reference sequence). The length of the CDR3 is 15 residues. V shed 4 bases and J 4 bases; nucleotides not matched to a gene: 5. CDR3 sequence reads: CASSAGQGASYGYTF. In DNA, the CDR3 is TGCGCCAGCAGTGCTGGACAGGGGGCAAGCTATGGCTACACCTTC.

CDR3 amino acids: CASSGLAGVSSYEQYF. The DNA of the CDR3 is TGCGCCAGCAGCGGACTAGCGGGAGTTTCGTCCTACGAGCAGTACTTC. This chain joins TRBV4-1 and TRBJ2-7, with 13 bases lining up with TRBD2. The germline V gene encodes CDR1 MGHRA and CDR2 YSYEKL. V was clipped by 5 bases and J by 1 base; unmatched bases: 5. CDR3 size: 16 residues.

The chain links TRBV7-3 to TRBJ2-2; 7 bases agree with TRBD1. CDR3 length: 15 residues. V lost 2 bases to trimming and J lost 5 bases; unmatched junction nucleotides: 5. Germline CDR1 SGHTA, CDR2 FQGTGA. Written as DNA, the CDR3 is TGTGCCAGCAGCTTACAGACAGGGAATACCGGGGAGCTGTTTTTT. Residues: CASSLQTGNTGELFF.

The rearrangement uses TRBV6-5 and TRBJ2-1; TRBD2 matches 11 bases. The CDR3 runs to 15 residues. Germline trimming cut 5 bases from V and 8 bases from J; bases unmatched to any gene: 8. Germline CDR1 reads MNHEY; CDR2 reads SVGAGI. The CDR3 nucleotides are TGTGCCAGCAGTCCTAGCGGGGGGCGTTTTCATGAGCAGTTCTTC. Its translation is CASSPSGGRFHEQFF.

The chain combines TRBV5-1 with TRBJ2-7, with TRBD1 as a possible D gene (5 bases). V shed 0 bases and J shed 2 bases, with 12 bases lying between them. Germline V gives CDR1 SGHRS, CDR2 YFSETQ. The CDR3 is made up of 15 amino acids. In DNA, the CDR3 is TGCGCCAGCAGCTTGGGCAGGGAACAGCCCTACGAGCAGTACTTC. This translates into CASSLGREQPYEQYF.

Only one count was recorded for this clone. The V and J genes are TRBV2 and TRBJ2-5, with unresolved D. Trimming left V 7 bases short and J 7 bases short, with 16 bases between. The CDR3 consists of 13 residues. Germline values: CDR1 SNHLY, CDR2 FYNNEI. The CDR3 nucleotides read TGTGCCAGCACCAATGCCGGAGAAGGGACCCAGTACTTC. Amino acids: CASTNAGEGTQYF.

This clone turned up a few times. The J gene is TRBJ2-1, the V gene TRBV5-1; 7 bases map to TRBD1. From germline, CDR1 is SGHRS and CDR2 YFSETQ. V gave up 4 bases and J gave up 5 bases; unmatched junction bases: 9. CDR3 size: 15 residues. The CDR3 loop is CASSIQGPAHNEQFF. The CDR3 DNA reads TGCGCCAGCAGCATACAGGGGCCGGCCCACAATGAGCAGTTCTTC.